This T cell receptor (beta chain) was sequenced for a study of radiotherapy plus CTLA-4 blockade in lung cancer. Assay: immunoSEQ multiplex PCR; the TCRdb copy retains only in-frame clones and omits some. The sample lists 95,000 to 150,000 clones, 85% to 90% occurring once. Germline-derived CDR1 and CDR2 are MNHEY and SVGAGI. The V end lost 6 bases, the J end lost 2 bases, and 16 bases lay between the germline ends. CDR3 length: 15 amino acids. This chain uses TRBV6-5 with TRBJ1-2; D not resolved. Sequences were derived from peripheral blood, sampled from a patient treated with radiotherapy plus ipilimumab. This sequence was found in a human donor with non-small cell lung cancer that progressed on radiotherapy plus ipilimumab. CDR3 protein: CASSSLGVGNYGYTF. The CDR3 DNA sequence: TGTGCCAGCAGCTCTCTTGGGGTGGGCAACTATGGCTACACCTTC.